This entry describes one T cell receptor beta chain. Its specificity is not known. Trimming shortened V by 2 bases and J by 2 bases, and 14 bases separated the two germline ends. Looked up from germline, CDR1 is KGHSH and CDR2 is LQKENI. This CDR3 spans 16 amino acids. In the library, individual cDNA molecules carried attached unique molecular identifiers. TCRdb re-called the 5' RACE reads with MiXCR, one entry per CDR3 protein. The sample has about 60,000 distinct CDR3 sequences, 20% seen once. The data were obtained in a study of early T cells in non-severe SARS-CoV-2 infection. Study-wide background: Chains were unpaired, as sequencing was done on bulk RNA from unsorted whole blood. Overall study findings and caveats: The matching step, a VDJdb search, favored anti-spike CD8 responses and missed private and CD4 specificities.

This clonotype was sampled from an adult who was a healthcare worker with PCR-confirmed SARS-CoV-2 infection or an uninfected control (not recorded which). The chain is built from TRBV18 and TRBJ2-3; the D is unclear. Sequenced here: whole blood, sampled at baseline. The chain's CDR3 is CASSPSLIKDTDTQYF. The CDR3 bases are TGTGCCAGCTCACCATCTTTGATCAAAGACACAGATACGCAGTATTTT.